This passage covers 29 T cell receptor beta chains from one sample sequenced in a study of T cell responses to AZD1222 COVID-19 vaccine. The repertoire was sequenced with immunoSEQ multiplex PCR; TCRdb's copy has only in-frame clones and lacks some. The table shows some 90,000 clones, with roughly 91% occurring only once. This sample comprised peripheral blood, obtained 28 days after the second AZD1222 dose. These receptors were obtained from an adult who received the AZD1222 COVID-19 vaccine.

The CDR3 DNA sequence: TGTGCCAGCAGCGGGTTGCAGTCCTACAATGAGCAGTTCTTC. Translation: CASSGLQSYNEQFF. The chain combines TRBV7-9 with TRBJ2-1, with D hard to call. V shed 5 bases and J shed 1 base, with 9 bases lying between them. Germline CDR1 reads SEHNR; CDR2 reads FQNEAQ (reference sequence). The CDR3 sequence is 14 residues long.

The rearrangement uses TRBV7-8 and TRBJ1-2; 7 bases are a match to TRBD1. The CDR3 length is 16 residues. V gave up 0 bases and J gave up 2 bases; unmatched junction bases: 6. Per germline, CDR1 SGHVS and CDR2 FQNEAQ. CDR3 amino acids: CASSLAQGVGNYGYTF. CDR3 nucleotide sequence: TGTGCCAGCAGCTTAGCTCAGGGGGTCGGGAACTATGGCTACACCTTC.

This chain uses TRBV7-9 with TRBJ1-1; 8 nucleotides agree with TRBD1. J was trimmed by 0 bases and V by 3 bases; bases with no gene match: 6. The CDR3 has 16 residues. The germline V gene has CDR1 SEHNR and CDR2 FQNEAQ (reference sequence). The CDR3 loop reads CASSFGQGAVNTEAFF. The CDR3 DNA sequence: TGTGCCAGCAGCTTCGGTCAGGGGGCGGTGAACACTGAAGCTTTCTTT. Variable domain in full (rest from reference TRBV7-9 and TRBJ1-1): DTGVSQNPRHKITKRGQNVTFRCDPISEHNRLYWYRQTLGQGPEFLTYFQNEAQLEKSRLLSDRFSAERPKGSFSTLEIQRTEQGDSAMYLCASSFGQGAVNTEAFFGQGTRLTVV.

The chain uses TRBV19 and TRBJ1-5; TRBD1 matches 8 bases. The J segment lost 6 bases and the V segment lost 6 bases, leaving 10 bases of the junction unmatched. Germline CDR1 and CDR2: LNHDA and SQIVND (reference sequence). CDR3 length: 15 residues. The CDR3 reads CASSTVGQGGQPQHF. The CDR3 DNA follows: TGTGCCAGTAGCACAGTTGGACAGGGAGGTCAGCCCCAGCATTTT.

The chain employs TRBV27 and TRBJ1-1, with 11 bases identical to TRBD1. CDR3 length equals 16 residues. The V segment lost 2 bases and the J segment 10 bases; nucleotides outside the gene matches: 12. CDR1 is MNHEY and CDR2 is SMNVEV in the germline V gene (reference sequence). In DNA, the CDR3 is TGTGCCAGCAGTTTACTCGGACAGGGGGCGATCAGAATAGCTTTCTTT. Encoded protein: CASSLLGQGAIRIAFF.

V usage is TRBV18 and J usage is TRBJ1-3; 9 bases agree with TRBD1. The CDR3 has 18 residues. Trimming removed 2 bases from V and 2 bases from J; junction bases left unmatched: 10. In germline, CDR1 is KGHSH, CDR2 LQKENI. CDR3 in DNA: TGTGCCAGCTCACCAACTCTTCCGGGGACAGGGCCTGGAAACACCATATATTTT. Translating gives CASSPTLPGTGPGNTIYF.

The CDR3: CASSVGAVGQPQHF. The CDR3 DNA follows: TGTGCCAGCAGCGTAGGGGCGGTGGGGCAGCCCCAGCATTTT. V usage is TRBV9 and J usage is TRBJ1-5; D is unclear. The CDR3 totals 14 residues. Trimming took off 0 bases at V and 7 bases at J, with 11 bases between the two ends. Germline V gene sequence: CDR1 SGDLS, CDR2 YYNGEE.

V is TRBV5-8 and J is TRBJ2-5; D possibly matches TRBD1 or TRBD2 (5 bases each). The CDR3 covers 14 residues. V lost 0 bases and J lost 2, with 8 bases in between. Germline CDR1 reads SGHTS; CDR2 reads YDEGEE. The CDR3 spells CASSLGDGQETQYF. The CDR3, as DNA: TGTGCCAGCAGCTTGGGGGACGGTCAAGAGACCCAGTACTTC.

The J gene is TRBJ2-3, the V gene TRBV9; D is unresolved. V was shortened by 0 bases and J by 1 base, with 6 bases between the two germline ends. The CDR3 extends over 14 amino acids. Per the germline V gene, CDR1 is SGDLS and CDR2 is YYNGEE. The CDR3 DNA reads as TGTGCCAGCAGCGTAGTCGGCGGCACAGATACGCAGTATTTT. Its protein is CASSVVGGTDTQYF.

The chain has TRBV9 and TRBJ2-1; possibly TRBD2 for D (6 bases). The germline CDR1 and CDR2 sequences are SGDLS and YYNGEE. There are 14 residues in the CDR3. The germline V and J ends were trimmed by 4 bases and 3 bases, with 11 bases remaining between them. Here the CDR3 reads CASSPRGNYNEQFF. CDR3 nucleotide sequence: TGTGCCAGCAGCCCACGGGGGAACTACAATGAGCAGTTCTTC.

This clone was recorded once. This sequence joins TRBV19 and TRBJ1-3, with no clear D. CDR1 LNHDA and CDR2 SQIVND come from the germline V gene (reference sequence). Between the trimmed V and J ends, which lost 3 bases and 0 bases, there was a span of 21 bases. This CDR3 is built from 19 residues. CDR3 coding DNA: TGTGCCAGTAGTATCTTAGATTATCAAAGCCTTTTCTCTGGAAACACCATATATTTT. Amino acids: CASSILDYQSLFSGNTIYF.

The chain is built from TRBV7-7 and TRBJ1-1; D unresolved. The CDR3 consists of 13 residues. The V and J ends lost 2 bases and 1 base respectively, with 5 bases between them. The germline V gene has CDR1 SSHAT and CDR2 FNYEAQ (reference sequence). CDR3 sequence (DNA): TGTGCCAGCAGCTTATCGGAGAACACTGAAGCTTTCTTT. Its protein product is CASSLSENTEAFF. Variable domain in full (rest from reference TRBV7-7 and TRBJ1-1): GAGVSQSPRYKVTKRGQDVTLRCDPISSHATLYWYQQALGQGPEFLTYFNYEAQPDKSGLPSDRFSAERPEGSISTLTIQRTEQRDSAMYRCASSLSENTEAFFGQGTRLTVV.

The rearrangement links TRBV5-1 to TRBJ2-1, with 13 nucleotides matching TRBD2. The CDR3 consists of 14 residues. The V gene's germline CDR1 is SGHRS and CDR2 YFSETQ. Losses at the gene ends were 4 bases for V and 10 bases for J; bases not matched to a gene: 5. CDR3 loop: CASSVLAGGREQFF. CDR3 coding DNA: TGCGCCAGCAGCGTACTAGCGGGGGGGCGGGAGCAGTTCTTC.

The J gene is TRBJ2-5, the V gene TRBV5-1, with D maybe TRBD2 (5 bases). Looked up from germline, CDR1 is SGHRS and CDR2 is YFSETQ. Deletions cut 0 bases from V and 3 bases from J, with 6 bases between. The CDR3 runs 13 residues. This CDR3 is CASSLEAEETQYF. The CDR3 nucleotides read TGCGCCAGCAGCTTGGAAGCGGAAGAGACCCAGTACTTC.

CDR3 sequence: CASSSPTSGAWNTGELFF. The CDR3 nucleotides read TGTGCCAGCAGCTCCCCGACTAGCGGGGCGTGGAACACCGGGGAGCTGTTTTTT. The J gene is TRBJ2-2, the V gene TRBV7-9; 11 nucleotides match TRBD2. The germline V gene encodes CDR1 SEHNR and CDR2 FQNEAQ (reference sequence). The CDR3 is made up of 18 amino acids. Unmatched junction bases numbered 8, after V lost 4 bases and J lost 1 base.

This chain links TRBV19 with TRBJ2-3; 7 bases match TRBD2. The J segment lost 0 bases and the V segment lost 10 bases, leaving 10 bases of the junction unmatched. Germline V gene sequence: CDR1 LNHDA, CDR2 SQIVND (reference sequence). The CDR3 covers 15 residues. The CDR3 DNA is TGTGCCACCAGTGGGCGGGGGTTTAGCACAGATACGCAGTATTTT. Protein: CATSGRGFSTDTQYF.

This clone was found once. The V and J genes are TRBV2 and TRBJ2-5; D is perhaps TRBD1 or TRBD2 (5 bases each). The CDR3 runs to 14 residues. V lost 6 bases and J 4 bases, leaving 15 bases between the germline ends. Germline CDR1 reads SNHLY; CDR2 reads FYNNEI. CDR3 sequence reads: CASSPPPRGETQYF. The CDR3 DNA follows: TGTGCCAGCAGCCCCCCCCCGAGGGGAGAGACCCAGTACTTC.

V is TRBV19 and J is TRBJ1-5; possible D gene TRBD1, 6 bases. The CDR3 is 15 amino acids. The germline V and J ends were trimmed by 6 bases and 2 bases, with 14 bases remaining between them. Germline V CDR1 and CDR2: LNHDA, SQIVND (reference sequence). The CDR3 sequence: CASSPAGAGNQPQHF. The CDR3 bases are TGTGCCAGTAGCCCCGCGGGGGCTGGCAATCAGCCCCAGCATTTT.

This clone was picked up one time. The genes are TRBV12-3 or TRBV12-4 and TRBJ2-4, with D maybe TRBD2 (7 bases). Between the trimmed V and J ends, which lost 6 bases and 9 bases, there was a span of 15 bases. The CDR3 sequence is 13 residues long. Written as DNA, the CDR3 is TGTGCCAGCAGGCAACAGGGAGGGGGCATTCAGTACTTC. Its translation: CASRQQGGGIQYF.

The rearrangement links TRBV5-1 to TRBJ2-5, with 7 bases matching TRBD1. The CDR3 has 15 amino acids. The germline gives CDR1 SGHRS, CDR2 YFSETQ. The V segment lost 0 bases and the J segment 5 bases; nucleotides outside the gene matches: 7. The CDR3 protein is CASSLAGTAWETQYF. The CDR3 DNA follows: TGCGCCAGCAGCTTGGCCGGGACAGCCTGGGAGACCCAGTACTTC.

The chain has TRBV6-5 and TRBJ1-2; D unresolved. Trimming left V 5 bases short and J 4 bases short, with 11 bases between. The CDR3 sequence is 13 residues long. Looked up from germline, CDR1 is MNHEY and CDR2 is SVGAGI. The chain's CDR3 is CASSLDRRYGYTF. The CDR3 DNA is TGTGCCAGCAGTCTGGACCGGCGCTATGGCTACACCTTC.

This clone was seen only once. The V and J genes are TRBV12-3 or TRBV12-4 and TRBJ1-5, with D maybe TRBD1 (6 bases). With 6 bases removed from V and 5 bases from J, the gap between germline ends came to 11 bases. The CDR3 consists of 13 residues. The CDR3 DNA is TGTGCCAGCAGCATAAACAGGGATCAGCCCCAGCATTTT. Protein product: CASSINRDQPQHF.

The V gene is TRBV6-1, the J gene TRBJ2-3; 13 bases align to TRBD2. Germline V gene data show CDR1 as MNHNS and CDR2 as SASEGT. This CDR3 is 17 amino acids long. Trimming took 2 bases from V and 6 from J; bases not matched to a gene: 8. The CDR3 DNA sequence: TGTGCCAGCAGTGAACGGGTACTAGCGGGAGGGGGTGATACGCAGTATTTT. The encoded protein is CASSERVLAGGGDTQYF.

The chain recombines TRBV7-6 with TRBJ2-7; TRBD1 matches at 10 bases. The J segment lost 4 bases and the V segment lost 1 base, leaving 7 bases of the junction unmatched. Per germline, CDR1 SGHVS and CDR2 FNYEAQ. This CDR3 spans 16 amino acids. Here the CDR3 reads CASSLVGDRGAYEQYF. The CDR3 nucleotides are TGTGCCAGCAGCTTAGTTGGGGACAGGGGCGCTTACGAGCAGTACTTC.

The V call is TRBV19, the J call TRBJ1-2, with a weak D call TRBD1 (5 bases). The CDR3 is 16 amino acids. Trimming left V 2 bases short and J 4 bases short, with 17 bases between. In germline, CDR1 is LNHDA, CDR2 SQIVND (reference sequence). CDR3 sequence reads: CASSINSRGDGYGYTF. CDR3 sequence (DNA): TGTGCCAGTAGTATAAATAGCCGGGGCGACGGCTATGGCTACACCTTC.

The chain combines TRBV6-5 with TRBJ2-1; D call uncertain. Trimming left V 5 bases short and J 8 bases short, with 13 bases between. This CDR3 is built from 13 residues. Germline V gives CDR1 MNHEY, CDR2 SVGAGI. The CDR3 loop is CASSQPPLDEQFF. The CDR3 coding sequence is TGTGCCAGCAGTCAGCCCCCCTTGGATGAGCAGTTCTTC.

There are a few counts of this clone. J is TRBJ2-1 and V is TRBV6-1; 7 bases align to TRBD2. With 3 bases clipped from V and 5 bases from J, the junction kept 7 bases outside the gene matches. The length of the CDR3 is 15 residues. Germline CDR1 reads MNHNS; CDR2 reads SASEGT. CDR3 DNA sequence: TGTGCCAGCAGTGATAGTCGGGCGGGGGACAATGAGCAGTTCTTC. Encoded protein: CASSDSRAGDNEQFF.

The chain employs TRBV5-6 and TRBJ2-2, with D maybe TRBD2 (6 bases). The CDR3 is 15 amino acids. Per the germline V gene, CDR1 is SGHDT and CDR2 is YYEEEE. V was shortened by 1 base and J by 5 bases, with 12 bases between the two germline ends. The CDR3 coding sequence is TGTGCCAGCAGCTTGAGGGGTGGAGGGACCGGGGAGCTGTTTTTT. It yields the protein CASSLRGGGTGELFF.

This clone has a single count. The rearrangement joins TRBV9 to TRBJ2-3, with D uncertain. V was cut by 4 bases and J by 2 bases, with 11 bases left in between. CDR3 size: 14 residues. Looked up from germline, CDR1 is SGDLS and CDR2 is YYNGEE. CDR3 loop: CASSIQEITDTQYF. The CDR3 DNA follows: TGTGCCAGCAGCATCCAAGAAATCACAGATACGCAGTATTTT.